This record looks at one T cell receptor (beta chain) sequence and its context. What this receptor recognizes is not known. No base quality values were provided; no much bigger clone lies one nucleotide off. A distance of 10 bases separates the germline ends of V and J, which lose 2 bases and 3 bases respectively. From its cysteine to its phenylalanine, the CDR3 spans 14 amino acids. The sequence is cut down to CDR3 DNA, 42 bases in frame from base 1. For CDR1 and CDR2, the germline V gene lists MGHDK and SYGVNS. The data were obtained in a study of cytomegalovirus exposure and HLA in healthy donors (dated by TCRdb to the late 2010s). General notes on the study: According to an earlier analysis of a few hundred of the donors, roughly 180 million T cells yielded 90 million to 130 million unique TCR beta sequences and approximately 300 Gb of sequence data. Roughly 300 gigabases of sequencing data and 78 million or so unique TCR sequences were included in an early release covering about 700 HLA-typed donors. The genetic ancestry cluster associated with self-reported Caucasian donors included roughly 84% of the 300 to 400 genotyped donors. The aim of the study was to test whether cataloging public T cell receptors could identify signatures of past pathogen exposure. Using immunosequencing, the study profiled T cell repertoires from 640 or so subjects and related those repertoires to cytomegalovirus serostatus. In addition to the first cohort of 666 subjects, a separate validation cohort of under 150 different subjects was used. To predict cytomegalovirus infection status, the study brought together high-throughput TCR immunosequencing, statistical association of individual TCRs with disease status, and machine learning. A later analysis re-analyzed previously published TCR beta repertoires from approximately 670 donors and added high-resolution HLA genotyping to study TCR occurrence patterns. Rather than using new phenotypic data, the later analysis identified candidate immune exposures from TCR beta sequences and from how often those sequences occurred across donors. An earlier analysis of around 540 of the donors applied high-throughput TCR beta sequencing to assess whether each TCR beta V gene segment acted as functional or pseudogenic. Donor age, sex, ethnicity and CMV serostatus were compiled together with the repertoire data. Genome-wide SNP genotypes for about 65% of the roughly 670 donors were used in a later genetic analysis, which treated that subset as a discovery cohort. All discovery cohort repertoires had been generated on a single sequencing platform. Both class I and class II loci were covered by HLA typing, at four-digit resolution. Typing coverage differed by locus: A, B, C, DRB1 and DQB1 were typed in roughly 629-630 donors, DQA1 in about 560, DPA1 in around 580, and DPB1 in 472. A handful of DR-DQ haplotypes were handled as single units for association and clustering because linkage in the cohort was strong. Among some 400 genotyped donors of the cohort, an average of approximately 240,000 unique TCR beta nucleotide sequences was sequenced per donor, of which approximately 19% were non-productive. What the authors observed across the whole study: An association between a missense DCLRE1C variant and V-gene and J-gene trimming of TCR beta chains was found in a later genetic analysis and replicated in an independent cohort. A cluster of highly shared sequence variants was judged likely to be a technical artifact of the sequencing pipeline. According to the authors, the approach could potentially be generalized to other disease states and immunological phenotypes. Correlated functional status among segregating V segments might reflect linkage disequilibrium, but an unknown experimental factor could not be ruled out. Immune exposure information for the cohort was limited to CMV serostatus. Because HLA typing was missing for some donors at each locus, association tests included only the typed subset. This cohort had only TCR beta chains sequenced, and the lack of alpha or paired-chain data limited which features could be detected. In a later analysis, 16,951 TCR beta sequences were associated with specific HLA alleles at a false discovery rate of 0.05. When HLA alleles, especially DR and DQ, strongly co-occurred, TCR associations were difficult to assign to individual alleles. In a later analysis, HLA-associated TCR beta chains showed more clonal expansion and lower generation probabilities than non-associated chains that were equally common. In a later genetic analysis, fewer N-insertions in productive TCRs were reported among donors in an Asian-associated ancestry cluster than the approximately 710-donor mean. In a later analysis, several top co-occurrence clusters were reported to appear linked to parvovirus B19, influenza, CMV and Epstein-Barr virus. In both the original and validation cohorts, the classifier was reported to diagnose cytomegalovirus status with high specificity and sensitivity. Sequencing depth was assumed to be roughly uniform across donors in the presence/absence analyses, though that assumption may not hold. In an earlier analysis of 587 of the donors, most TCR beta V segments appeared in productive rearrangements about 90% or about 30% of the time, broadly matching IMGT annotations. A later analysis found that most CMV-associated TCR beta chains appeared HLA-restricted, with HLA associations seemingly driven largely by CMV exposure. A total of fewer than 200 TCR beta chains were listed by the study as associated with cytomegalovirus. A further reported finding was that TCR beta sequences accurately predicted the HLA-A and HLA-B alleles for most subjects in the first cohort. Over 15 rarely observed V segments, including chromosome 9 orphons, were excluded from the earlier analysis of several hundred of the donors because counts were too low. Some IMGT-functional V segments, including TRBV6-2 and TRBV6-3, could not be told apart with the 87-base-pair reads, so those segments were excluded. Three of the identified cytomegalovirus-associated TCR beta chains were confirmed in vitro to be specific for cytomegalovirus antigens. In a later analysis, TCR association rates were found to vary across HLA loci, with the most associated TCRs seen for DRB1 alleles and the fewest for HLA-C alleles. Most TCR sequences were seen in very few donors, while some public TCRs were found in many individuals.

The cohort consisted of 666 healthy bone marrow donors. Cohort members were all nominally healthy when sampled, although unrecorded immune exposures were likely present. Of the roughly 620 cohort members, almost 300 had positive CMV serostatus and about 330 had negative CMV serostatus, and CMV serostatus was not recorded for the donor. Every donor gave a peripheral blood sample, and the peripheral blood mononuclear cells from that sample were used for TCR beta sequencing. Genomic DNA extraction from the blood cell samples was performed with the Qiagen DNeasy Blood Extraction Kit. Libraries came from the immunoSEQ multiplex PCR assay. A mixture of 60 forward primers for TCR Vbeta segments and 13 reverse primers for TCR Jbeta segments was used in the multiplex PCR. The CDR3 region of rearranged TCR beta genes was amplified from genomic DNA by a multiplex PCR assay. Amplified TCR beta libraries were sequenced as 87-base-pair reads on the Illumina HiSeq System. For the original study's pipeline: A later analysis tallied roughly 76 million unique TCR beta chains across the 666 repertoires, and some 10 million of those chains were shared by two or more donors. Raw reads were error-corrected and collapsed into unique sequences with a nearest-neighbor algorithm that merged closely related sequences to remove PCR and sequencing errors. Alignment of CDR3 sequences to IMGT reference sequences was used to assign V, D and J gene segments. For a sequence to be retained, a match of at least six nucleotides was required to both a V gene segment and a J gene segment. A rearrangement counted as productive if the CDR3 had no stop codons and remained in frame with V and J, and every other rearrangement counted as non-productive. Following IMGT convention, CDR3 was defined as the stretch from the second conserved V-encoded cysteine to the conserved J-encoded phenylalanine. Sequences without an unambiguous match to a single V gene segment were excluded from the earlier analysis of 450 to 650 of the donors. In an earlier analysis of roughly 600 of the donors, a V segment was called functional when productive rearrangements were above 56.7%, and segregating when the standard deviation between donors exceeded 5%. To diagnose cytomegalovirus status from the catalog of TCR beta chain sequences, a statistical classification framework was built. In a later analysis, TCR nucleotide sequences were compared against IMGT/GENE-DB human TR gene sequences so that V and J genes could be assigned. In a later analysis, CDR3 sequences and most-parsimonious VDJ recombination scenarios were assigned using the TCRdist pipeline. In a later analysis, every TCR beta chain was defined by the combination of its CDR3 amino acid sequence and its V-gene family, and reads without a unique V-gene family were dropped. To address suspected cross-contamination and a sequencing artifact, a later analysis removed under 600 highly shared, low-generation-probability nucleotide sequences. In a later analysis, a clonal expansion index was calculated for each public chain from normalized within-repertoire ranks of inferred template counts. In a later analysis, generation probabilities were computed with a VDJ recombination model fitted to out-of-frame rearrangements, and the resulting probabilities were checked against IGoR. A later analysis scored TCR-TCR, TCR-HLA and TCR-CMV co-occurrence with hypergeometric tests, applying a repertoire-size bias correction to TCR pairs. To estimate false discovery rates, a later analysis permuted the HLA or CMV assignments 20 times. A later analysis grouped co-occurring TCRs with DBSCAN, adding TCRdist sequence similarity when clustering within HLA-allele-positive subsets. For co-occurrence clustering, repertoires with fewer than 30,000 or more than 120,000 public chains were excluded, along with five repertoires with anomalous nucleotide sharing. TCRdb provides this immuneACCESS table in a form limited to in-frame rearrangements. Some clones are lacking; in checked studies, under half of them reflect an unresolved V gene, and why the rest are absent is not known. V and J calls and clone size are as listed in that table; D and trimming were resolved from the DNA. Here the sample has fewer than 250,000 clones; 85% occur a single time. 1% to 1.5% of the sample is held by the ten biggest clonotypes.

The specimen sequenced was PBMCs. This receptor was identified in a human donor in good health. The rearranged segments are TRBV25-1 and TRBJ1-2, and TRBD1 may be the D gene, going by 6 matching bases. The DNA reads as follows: TGTGCCAGCAGTGAACCGGACAGTTACTATGGCTACACCTTC. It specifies CASSEPDSYYGYTF.